Listed below are T cell receptor beta chains from one sample, sequenced in a study of blood T cell repertoires in COVID-19. TCRdb's table, derived via immunoSEQ multiplex PCR, lists solely in-frame clones and lacks some. The sample records approximately 120,000 clones, 86% being singletons. Sequencing was performed on peripheral blood. These receptors originate from a human donor in a cohort sampled during active COVID-19. Both conserved end residues are part of each CDR3. The order of the fields is D gene, CDR3 length, V gene, clone size, J gene, CDR3 DNA, CDR3 protein. The D gene is left open where the match is weak. Some rows mark clone size as missing; the rest say once, few, many or name a class of expanded clone.

D gene: TRBD1; CDR3 length: 19; V gene: TRBV11-2; clone size: -; J gene: TRBJ1-1; CDR3 DNA: TGTGCCAGCAGCTTAGGATGGGGACAGGGGGCGCGGTTGAACACTGAAGCTTTCTTT; CDR3 protein: CASSLGWGQGARLNTEAFF
D gene: TRBD1; CDR3 length: 15; V gene: TRBV18; clone size: -; J gene: TRBJ1-1; CDR3 DNA: TGTGCCAGCTCGCAGACAGGGTTGGAGAACACTGAAGCTTTCTTT; CDR3 protein: CASSQTGLENTEAFF
D gene: TRBD1; CDR3 length: 16; V gene: TRBV19; clone size: -; J gene: TRBJ1-6; CDR3 DNA: TGTGCCAGTAGTCCACCGGGACAGGGTGGTAAATCACCCCTCCACTTT; CDR3 protein: CASSPPGQGGKSPLHF
D gene: TRBD2; CDR3 length: 15; V gene: TRBV5-1; clone size: -; J gene: TRBJ2-5; CDR3 DNA: TGCGCCAGCAGCATCTCGACTAGCGCGGGAGAGACCCAGTACTTC; CDR3 protein: CASSISTSAGETQYF
D gene: -; CDR3 length: 12; V gene: TRBV5-1; clone size: -; J gene: TRBJ2-5; CDR3 DNA: TGCGCCAGCAGCTCAGTCCAAGAGACCCAGTACTTC; CDR3 protein: CASSSVQETQYF
D gene: -; CDR3 length: 18; V gene: TRBV9; clone size: -; J gene: TRBJ2-3; CDR3 DNA: TGTGCCAGCAGCGTAGAAGAACGGGTCCGGCGTGGCTCAGATACGCAGTATTTT; CDR3 protein: CASSVEERVRRGSDTQYF
D gene: -; CDR3 length: 12; V gene: TRBV3-1/TRBV3-2; clone size: -; J gene: TRBJ2-3; CDR3 DNA: TGTGCCAGCAGCCAAGTTGGAGGTACGCAGTATTTT; CDR3 protein: CASSQVGGTQYF
D gene: -; CDR3 length: 15; V gene: TRBV15; clone size: -; J gene: TRBJ2-5; CDR3 DNA: TGTGCCACCAGCAGAGATCTCGGGAGAGGAGAGACCCAGTACTTC; CDR3 protein: CATSRDLGRGETQYF
D gene: -; CDR3 length: 12; V gene: TRBV7-8; clone size: -; J gene: TRBJ1-2; CDR3 DNA: TGTGCCAGCAGCCTGGGAGGTGATGGCTACACCTTC; CDR3 protein: CASSLGGDGYTF
D gene: TRBD1; CDR3 length: 12; V gene: TRBV6-5; clone size: -; J gene: TRBJ2-7; CDR3 DNA: TGTGCCAGCAGTATACAGGGGTACGAGCAGTACTTC; CDR3 protein: CASSIQGYEQYF
D gene: TRBD1; CDR3 length: 15; V gene: TRBV7-6; clone size: few; J gene: TRBJ2-7; CDR3 DNA: TGTGCCAGCAGCCCAGGGACAGGGGACTCCTACGAGCAGTACTTC; CDR3 protein: CASSPGTGDSYEQYF
D gene: TRBD1; CDR3 length: 17; V gene: TRBV24-1; clone size: -; J gene: TRBJ1-1; CDR3 DNA: TGTGCCACCAGTGACTCTAGGACAGGGGGGATGAACACTGAAGCTTTCTTT; CDR3 protein: CATSDSRTGGMNTEAFF
D gene: TRBD2; CDR3 length: 17; V gene: TRBV3-1/TRBV3-2; clone size: -; J gene: TRBJ2-5; CDR3 DNA: TGTGCCAGCAGCCAGTACTTTAGCGGGGAAAGGGAAGAGACCCAGTACTTC; CDR3 protein: CASSQYFSGEREETQYF
D gene: -; CDR3 length: 14; V gene: TRBV2; clone size: -; J gene: TRBJ2-2; CDR3 DNA: TGTGCCAGCAGAGACGGGAGTGTCACCGGGGAGCTGTTTTTT; CDR3 protein: CASRDGSVTGELFF
D gene: -; CDR3 length: 13; V gene: TRBV6-4; clone size: -; J gene: TRBJ2-2; CDR3 DNA: TGTGCCAGCAGTGACCTGAACACCGGGGAGCTGTTTTTT; CDR3 protein: CASSDLNTGELFF
D gene: TRBD2; CDR3 length: 19; V gene: TRBV9; clone size: -; J gene: TRBJ2-1; CDR3 DNA: TGTGCCAGCAGCGCCGGGACTAGCGGCGGATGGGGGTCATCCAATGAGCAGTTCTTC; CDR3 protein: CASSAGTSGGWGSSNEQFF
D gene: -; CDR3 length: 16; V gene: TRBV2; clone size: -; J gene: TRBJ2-6; CDR3 DNA: TGTGCCAGCAGTGAATCGGTTGGCTCTGGGGCCAACGTCCTGACTTTC; CDR3 protein: CASSESVGSGANVLTF
D gene: TRBD2; CDR3 length: 18; V gene: TRBV14; clone size: -; J gene: TRBJ2-7; CDR3 DNA: TGTGCCAGCAGCCAGAACCCCCAACTAGCGGGAGTACCCCACGAGCAGTACTTC; CDR3 protein: CASSQNPQLAGVPHEQYF
D gene: TRBD1; CDR3 length: 13; V gene: TRBV27; clone size: few; J gene: TRBJ2-7; CDR3 DNA: TGTGCCAGCGGGGACAGGCACAGCTACGAGCAGTACTTC; CDR3 protein: CASGDRHSYEQYF
D gene: TRBD1; CDR3 length: 14; V gene: TRBV7-6; clone size: -; J gene: TRBJ2-2; CDR3 DNA: TGTGCCAGCAAGACAGGGTCAGGCACCGGGGAGCTGTTTTTT; CDR3 protein: CASKTGSGTGELFF
D gene: TRBD1; CDR3 length: 16; V gene: TRBV13; clone size: few; J gene: TRBJ1-1; CDR3 DNA: TGTGCCAGCAGCTTAGAGACAGGGCCTTACTACACTGAAGCTTTCTTT; CDR3 protein: CASSLETGPYYTEAFF
D gene: TRBD1; CDR3 length: 16; V gene: TRBV14; clone size: -; J gene: TRBJ1-1; CDR3 DNA: TGTGCCAGCAGCCAATTGGGGACAGGGATGAACACTGAAGCTTTCTTT; CDR3 protein: CASSQLGTGMNTEAFF
D gene: TRBD2; CDR3 length: 17; V gene: TRBV5-4; clone size: -; J gene: TRBJ2-2; CDR3 DNA: TGTGCCAGCAGCTTGGGGGGCACTAGCGGGAAATCCGGGGAGCTGTTTTTT; CDR3 protein: CASSLGGTSGKSGELFF
D gene: TRBD2; CDR3 length: 13; V gene: TRBV19; clone size: -; J gene: TRBJ2-7; CDR3 DNA: TGTGCCAGTAGTAGGACTAGCTCCTACGAGCAGTACTTC; CDR3 protein: CASSRTSSYEQYF
D gene: -; CDR3 length: 13; V gene: TRBV24-1; clone size: few; J gene: TRBJ2-7; CDR3 DNA: TGTGCCACCAGTGATTTCAGGGGTCACGAGCAGTACTTC; CDR3 protein: CATSDFRGHEQYF
D gene: -; CDR3 length: 15; V gene: TRBV18; clone size: once; J gene: TRBJ2-5; CDR3 DNA: TGTGCCAGCTCACCATTTAGAGACAGGCCCGAGACCCAGTACTTC; CDR3 protein: CASSPFRDRPETQYF
D gene: -; CDR3 length: 14; V gene: TRBV4-3; clone size: -; J gene: TRBJ1-1; CDR3 DNA: TGCGCCAGCAGCCAAGAACACAGGAACACTGAAGCTTTCTTT; CDR3 protein: CASSQEHRNTEAFF
D gene: -; CDR3 length: 16; V gene: TRBV3-1/TRBV3-2; clone size: -; J gene: TRBJ1-5; CDR3 DNA: TGTGCCAGCAGCCAAAACCCCACAGGGAGCGGTCAGCCCCAGCATTTT; CDR3 protein: CASSQNPTGSGQPQHF
D gene: -; CDR3 length: 13; V gene: TRBV19; clone size: -; J gene: TRBJ2-1; CDR3 DNA: TGTGCCAGTCTTAACAGGGTCCTAAATGAGCAGTTCTTC; CDR3 protein: CASLNRVLNEQFF
D gene: TRBD1; CDR3 length: 15; V gene: TRBV28; clone size: -; J gene: TRBJ1-1; CDR3 DNA: TGTGCCAGCAGTCTAACCGGGACAGGGAAAACTGAAGCTTTCTTT; CDR3 protein: CASSLTGTGKTEAFF
D gene: TRBD2; CDR3 length: 16; V gene: TRBV11-2; clone size: -; J gene: TRBJ2-3; CDR3 DNA: TGTGCCAGCAGCTTCACCCTAGCGGGTGGGACAGATACGCAGTATTTT; CDR3 protein: CASSFTLAGGTDTQYF
D gene: TRBD1; CDR3 length: 15; V gene: TRBV24-1; clone size: -; J gene: TRBJ2-1; CDR3 DNA: TGTGCCACCAGTGATCGGGACAGGGGGCTGGATGAGCAGTTCTTC; CDR3 protein: CATSDRDRGLDEQFF
D gene: -; CDR3 length: 15; V gene: TRBV4-3; clone size: -; J gene: TRBJ1-4; CDR3 DNA: TGCGCCAGCAGCCAAGGCCCGGGAAAGAATGAAAAACTGTTTTTT; CDR3 protein: CASSQGPGKNEKLFF